Following are 18 T cell receptor beta chains from one sample sequenced in a study of blood T cells in healthy people across ages. The use of a sample-barcoded 5' primer and a J-beta primer mix characterized a second PCR of roughly 6 to 11 cycles. TCRdb reanalysed the 5' RACE reads using MiXCR and keeps one entry per CDR3 protein. Among about 1.6 million distinct CDR3 sequences listed, roughly a third were seen once. Sequenced material: blood. These receptors were obtained from a woman in her twenties or thirties in good health.

This sequence joins TRBV2 and TRBJ2-4, with D perhaps matching TRBD2 (6 bases). The CDR3 length is 16 residues. Germline values: CDR1 SNHLY, CDR2 FYNNEI. Deletions cut 6 bases from V and 0 bases from J, with 15 bases between. The CDR3 DNA reads as TGTGCCAGCAGGCGGGGTAGCGGAATAGCCAAAAACATTCAGTACTTC. It specifies CASRRGSGIAKNIQYF.

The sample holds a few counts of this clonotype. This chain uses TRBV20-1 with TRBJ2-5; D is uncertain. This CDR3 is 13 amino acids long. Trimming removed 2 bases from V and 2 bases from J, with 9 bases in between. Looked up from germline, CDR1 is DFQATT and CDR2 is SNEGSKA (reference sequence). This CDR3 is CSARRPDQETQYF. CDR3 sequence (DNA): TGCAGTGCTAGACGGCCAGATCAAGAGACCCAGTACTTC.

This clonotype was seen a handful of times. The chain combines TRBV6-2 or TRBV6-3 with TRBJ1-5, with a tentative D call TRBD1 (6 bases). The germline CDR1 and CDR2 sequences are MNHEY and SVGEGT. The CDR3 covers 12 residues. Between the trimmed V and J ends, which lost 3 bases and 13 bases, there was a span of 13 bases. CDR3 nucleotides: TGTGCCAGCAGTTATTCCGACAGGATGCAGCATTTT. Protein product: CASSYSDRMQHF.

The chain joins TRBV20-1 to TRBJ2-4; D tentatively reads TRBD1 or TRBD2 (5 bases each). The CDR3 length is 14 residues. From germline, CDR1 is DFQATT and CDR2 SNEGSKA (reference sequence). Trimming cost V 4 bases and J 0 bases, with 10 bases left between them. In nucleotides, the CDR3 is TGCAGTGCTATTGGGACCCCAGCCAAAAACATTCAGTACTTC. Translated: CSAIGTPAKNIQYF.

This clonotype was detected only once. The rearrangement links TRBV5-1 to TRBJ2-1; TRBD2 matches at 9 bases. The V segment lost 4 bases and the J segment 8 bases; nucleotides outside the gene matches: 4. The germline CDR1 and CDR2 sequences are SGHRS and YFSETQ. This CDR3 contains 13 residues. The DNA of the CDR3 is TGCGCCAGCAGCGGGACTAGCCCCGATGAGCAGTTCTTC. Amino acids: CASSGTSPDEQFF.

Comments on this clonotype: This may be a read error: a much more frequent sequence differs by one nucleotide. The CDR3 spells CSVVGSGVVGDTQYF. DNA for the CDR3: TGCAGCGTTGTCGGGTCTGGGGTAGTCGGAGATACGCAGTATTTT. The rearrangement joins TRBV29-1 to TRBJ2-3; the D is unclear. The CDR3 covers 15 residues. From germline, CDR1 is SQVTM and CDR2 ANQGSEA. V shed 4 bases and J shed 5 bases, with 19 bases lying between them.

The chain recombines TRBV10-3 with TRBJ2-7; TRBD2 agrees at 8 bases. Germline-derived CDR1 and CDR2 are ENHRY and SYGVKD. The CDR3 covers 17 residues. With V trimmed by 0 bases and J by 1 base, 8 bases remained unmatched. For the CDR3, the DNA is TGTGCCATCAGTGAGTCAAAGCGGGGGACCCCTTCCTACGAGCAGTACTTC. Translated, it gives CAISESKRGTPSYEQYF.

V is TRBV15 and J is TRBJ1-2, with D possibly matching TRBD1 (5 bases). Per germline, CDR1 LNHNV and CDR2 YYDKDF (reference sequence). V gave up 4 bases and J gave up 5 bases, with 17 bases separating them. The CDR3 totals 15 residues. In nucleotides, the CDR3 is TGTGCCACCAGCACAGACGTCTCCCAGGGATATGGCTACACCTTC. Its protein is CATSTDVSQGYGYTF.

CDR3 loop: CASSKEGSGGVYEQYF. The CDR3 coding sequence is TGTGCCAGCAGCAAAGAGGGTAGCGGGGGGGTGTACGAGCAGTACTTC. The genes are TRBV21-1 and TRBJ2-7; TRBD2 was called by the table and not checked on the DNA. TRBV21-1 is flagged as a pseudogene. CDR3 length: 16 amino acids.

The chain is built from TRBV16 and TRBJ2-7; D may be TRBD2 (7 bases). CDR3 length: 16 amino acids. Germline CDR1 reads KGHSY; CDR2 reads FQNENV. The germline V and J ends were trimmed by 0 bases and 0 bases, with 12 bases remaining between them. The CDR3: CASSQSRGPSSYEQYF. CDR3 nucleotide sequence: TGTGCCAGCAGCCAATCGCGGGGGCCTAGCTCCTACGAGCAGTACTTC.

As concerns this clonotype: A read error may be the cause here, since a much bigger clone is one base away. The V call is TRBV27, the J call TRBJ1-2; D call uncertain. This CDR3 comprises 13 residues. V lost 2 bases and J lost 6, with 10 bases in between. Germline V gene lookup returns CDR1 MNHEY and CDR2 SMNVEV (reference sequence). The CDR3 nucleotides are TGTGCCAGCAGTTTAAACCTAAACCATGGCTACACCTTC. As protein: CASSLNLNHGYTF.

This clonotype was picked up a small number of times. The chain recombines TRBV27 with TRBJ2-3, with 13 bases that match TRBD2. J gave up 1 base and V 8 bases, and 12 bases lay outside the gene matches. The CDR3 consists of 18 residues. The V gene's germline CDR1 is MNHEY and CDR2 SMNVEV (reference sequence). CDR3 in amino acids: CASLGPRTSGSGTDTQYF. The CDR3 bases are TGTGCCAGCTTGGGGCCCCGGACTAGCGGGAGCGGCACAGATACGCAGTATTTT.

This clonotype was observed a few times. The gene calls are TRBV6-1 and TRBJ2-3; D is unclear. CDR1 and CDR2 from the germline V gene are MNHNS and SASEGT. Trimming stripped 3 bases from V and 4 bases from J, with 5 bases between. The CDR3 is 12 residues long. The DNA of the CDR3 is TGTGCCAGCAGTGATCTGGCAGATACGCAGTATTTT. Its protein is CASSDLADTQYF.

This clonotype was seen a handful of times. The chain has TRBV3-1 and TRBJ1-5, with TRBD1 identical over 7 bases. The CDR3 is 15 amino acids. Per the germline V gene, CDR1 is LGHDT and CDR2 is YNNKEL (reference sequence). V was clipped by 1 base and J by 3 bases; unmatched bases: 3. The CDR3 loop reads CASSQGGQPNQPQHF. CDR3 in DNA: TGTGCCAGCAGCCAAGGGGGACAGCCCAATCAGCCCCAGCATTTT.

Many counts were recorded for this clonotype. J is TRBJ2-1 and V is TRBV29-1, with D uncertain. CDR1 is SQVTM, CDR2 ANQGSEA, per germline. This CDR3 is built from 11 residues. The germline V and J ends were trimmed by 3 bases and 5 bases, with 5 bases remaining between them. Here the CDR3 DNA reads TGCAGCGTTGATCCCCACAATGAGCAGTTCTTC. It translates to CSVDPHNEQFF.

The CDR3 spells CASREGTGELFF. CDR3 in DNA: TGCGCCAGCAGAGAGGGCACCGGGGAGCTGTTTTTT. The gene calls are TRBV10-1 and TRBJ2-2, with D possibly matching TRBD2 (5 bases). With 6 bases removed from V and 4 bases from J, the gap between germline ends came to 6 bases. The CDR3 spans 12 residues. Germline loops: CDR1 WNHNN, CDR2 SYGVQD (reference sequence).

On this clonotype: A much larger clone differs from this one at a single base, so this may be a read error. The chain recombines TRBV11-2 with TRBJ2-5; D not certain. This CDR3 has 12 amino acids. Germline V gene lookup returns CDR1 SGHAT and CDR2 FQNNGV. V dropped 1 base and J dropped 6 bases, with 6 bases sitting between them. CDR3 loop: CASSLGPKTQYF. The CDR3 DNA sequence: TGTGCCAGCAGCTTAGGTCCAAAGACCCAGTACTTC.

This chain joins TRBV24-1 and TRBJ2-1; D remains unclear. The CDR3 is made up of 14 amino acids. Looked up from germline, CDR1 is KGHDR and CDR2 is SFDVKD. The V and J ends lost 9 bases and 6 bases respectively, with 17 bases between them. CDR3 DNA sequence: TGTGCCACCTCATCTCCCCTAGTTCCCAATGAGCAGTTCTTC. This encodes CATSSPLVPNEQFF.